One T cell receptor beta chain is described in this entry. Its antigen remains unknown. These data are taken from a study of OX40 agonist ivuxolimab in advanced cancers. Study at large: Eligibility rules accepted prior anti-PD-1, anti-PD-L1 or anti-CTLA-4 therapy, and around 40% had some. Study results and limitations: The expanded peripheral T cells' antigen specificity was not determined. Low normalized clonal expansion also occurred in some nonresponding patients.

TCRdb keeps only in-frame clones here, not all; method: immunoSEQ multiplex PCR. The sample lists 18,000 or so clones; around 87% were seen once. The timepoints at which blood was sampled were baseline, cycle 4 day 1, and cycle 7 day 1. V lost 6 bases, J lost 5 bases, and 6 bases stayed unmatched. Germline CDR1 MDHEN, CDR2 SYDVKM. This CDR3 spans 16 amino acids. This receptor was taken from an adult with an advanced solid tumor such as melanoma, head and neck, liver or kidney cancer. The chain links TRBV28 to TRBJ2-3; 15 positions match TRBD2. Sequences were derived from CD4+ or CD8+ T cells sorted from blood, sampled in a trial of the OX40 agonist ivuxolimab. The CDR3 bases are TGTGCCAGCAGCCTGGGACTAGCGGGAGGTCAAGATACGCAGTATTTT. Protein product: CASSLGLAGGQDTQYF.